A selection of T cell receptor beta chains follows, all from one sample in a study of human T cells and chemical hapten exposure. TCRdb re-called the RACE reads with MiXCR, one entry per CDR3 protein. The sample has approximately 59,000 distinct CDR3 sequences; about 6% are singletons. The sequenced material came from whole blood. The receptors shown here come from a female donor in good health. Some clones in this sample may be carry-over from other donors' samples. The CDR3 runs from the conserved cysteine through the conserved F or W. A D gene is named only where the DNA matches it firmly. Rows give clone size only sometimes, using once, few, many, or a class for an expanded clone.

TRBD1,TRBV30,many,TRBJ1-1,CAWSSDRDTEAFF,TGTGCCTGGAGTTCCGACAGGGACACTGAAGCTTTCTTT
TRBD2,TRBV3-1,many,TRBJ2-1,CASSQGLAGGEQFF,TGTGCCAGCAGCCAAGGGCTTGCGGGAGGTGAGCAGTTCTTC
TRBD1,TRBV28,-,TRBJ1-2,CASSQGYRGGDYGYTF,TGTGCCAGCAGTCAAGGCTACAGGGGAGGGGACTATGGCTACACCTTC
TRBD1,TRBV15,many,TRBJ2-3,CATSSGQGATDTQYF,TGTGCCACCAGCAGTGGACAGGGGGCAACAGATACGCAGTATTTT
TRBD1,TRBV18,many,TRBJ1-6,CASSPKQGWNSPLHF,TGTGCCAGCTCACCAAAACAGGGGTGGAATTCACCCCTCCACTTT
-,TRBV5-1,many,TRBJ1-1,CASSFTGTEAFF,TGCGCCAGCAGCTTTACCGGGACGGAAGCTTTCTTT
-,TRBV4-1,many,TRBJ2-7,CASSQEGKPGQYF,TGCGCCAGCAGCCAAGAAGGCAAACCCGGGCAGTACTTC
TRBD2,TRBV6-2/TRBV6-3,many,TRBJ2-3,CASRGTSVTDTQYF,TGTGCCAGCAGAGGGACTAGCGTCACAGATACGCAGTATTTT
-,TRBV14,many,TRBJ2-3,CASSQAQNTDTQYF,TGTGCCAGCAGCCAAGCCCAGAACACAGATACGCAGTATTTT
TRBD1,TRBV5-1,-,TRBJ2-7,CASSLGTGNTYEQYF,TGCGCCAGCAGCTTGGGGACAGGGAACACCTACGAGCAGTACTTC
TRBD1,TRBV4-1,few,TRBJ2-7,CASSRDRGWEQYF,TGCGCCAGCAGCCGTGACAGGGGGTGGGAGCAGTACTTC
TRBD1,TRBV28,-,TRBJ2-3,CATRDDRAPGTQYF,TGTGCCACTCGGGATGACAGGGCGCCGGGTACGCAGTATTTT
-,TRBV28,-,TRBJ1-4,CASRGEKLFF,TGTGCCAGCAGGGGTGAAAAACTGTTTTTT
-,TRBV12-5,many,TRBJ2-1,CASGDRSGSYNEQFF,TGTGCTAGTGGTGATCGTTCAGGGTCCTACAATGAGCAGTTCTTC
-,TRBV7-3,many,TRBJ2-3,CASSLTSGKGDTQYF,TGTGCCAGCAGCTTAACTAGTGGGAAAGGAGATACGCAGTATTTT
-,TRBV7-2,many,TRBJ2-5,CASSPLGWSLETQYF,TGTGCCAGCAGCCCCCTCGGTTGGAGTTTGGAGACCCAGTACTTC
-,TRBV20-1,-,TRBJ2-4,CSASSVRGKNIQYF,TGCAGTGCTAGCTCTGTAAGGGGCAAAAACATTCAGTACTTC
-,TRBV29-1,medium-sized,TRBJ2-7,CSVVERNEQYF,TGCAGCGTTGTAGAGCGCAACGAGCAGTACTTC
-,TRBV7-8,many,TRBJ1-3,CASSVHGQFSGNTIYF,TGTGCCAGCAGCGTACACGGACAGTTCTCTGGAAACACCATATATTTT
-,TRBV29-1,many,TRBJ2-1,CSVGLSVSSSYNEQFF,TGCAGCGTTGGGCTCAGTGTTTCTAGCTCCTACAATGAGCAGTTCTTC
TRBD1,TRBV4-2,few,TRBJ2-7,CASSGGQGASYEQYF,TGTGCCAGCTCAGGGGGACAGGGGGCCTCCTACGAGCAGTACTTC
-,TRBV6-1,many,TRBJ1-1,CASSELFRGSEAFF,TGTGCCAGCAGTGAATTGTTTAGAGGGTCTGAAGCTTTCTTT
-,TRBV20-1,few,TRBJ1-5,CSPFEWGSNQPQHF,TGCAGTCCATTTGAGTGGGGTAGCAATCAGCCCCAGCATTTT
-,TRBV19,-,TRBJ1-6,CASSSATRSPLHF,TGTGCCAGTAGCTCCGCGACTCGTTCACCCCTCCACTTT
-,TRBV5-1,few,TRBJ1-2,CASSPQIDYGYTF,TGCGCCAGCAGCCCACAGATTGACTATGGCTACACCTTC
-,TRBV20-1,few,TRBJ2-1,CSAPRDQNNEQFF,TGCAGTGCTCCCCGGGATCAGAACAATGAGCAGTTCTTC
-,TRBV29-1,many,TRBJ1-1,CSVGGRMNTEAFF,TGCAGCGTTGGGGGCAGAATGAACACTGAAGCTTTCTTT
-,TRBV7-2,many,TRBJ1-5,CASSPRYGQPQHF,TGTGCCAGCAGCCCCCGGTACGGTCAGCCCCAGCATTTT
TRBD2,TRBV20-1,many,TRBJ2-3,CSALLATSTDTQYF,TGCAGTGCCCTACTAGCGACTAGCACAGATACGCAGTATTTT
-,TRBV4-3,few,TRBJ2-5,CASSQDTGFQETQYF,TGCGCCAGCAGCCAAGATACGGGGTTCCAAGAGACCCAGTACTTC
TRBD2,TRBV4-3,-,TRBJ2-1,CASSLLAGEGNEQFF,TGCGCCAGCAGCCTACTAGCGGGAGAAGGTAATGAGCAGTTCTTC
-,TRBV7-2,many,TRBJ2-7,CASSLALQGEEQYF,TGTGCCAGCAGCTTAGCGCTGCAGGGTGAGGAGCAGTACTTC
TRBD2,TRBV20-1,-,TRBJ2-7,CRARDKSSGRAEQYF,TGCAGAGCTAGAGACAAATCTAGCGGGAGGGCCGAGCAGTACTTC
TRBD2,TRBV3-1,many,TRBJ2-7,CASSQDSRAAGSYEQYF,TGTGCCAGCAGCCAAGATTCGAGGGCAGCGGGAAGCTACGAGCAGTACTTC
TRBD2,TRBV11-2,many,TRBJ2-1,CASSSPLAGGRSNEQFF,TGTGCCAGCAGCTCTCCTTTAGCGGGAGGGCGAAGCAATGAGCAGTTCTTC
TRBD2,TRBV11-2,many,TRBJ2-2,CASSLQVVLAGAGELFF,TGTGCCAGCAGCTTACAGGTTGTTCTAGCGGGAGCCGGGGAGCTGTTTTTT
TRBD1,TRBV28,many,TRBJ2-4,CASSFGNRGNIQYF,TGTGCCAGCAGTTTCGGTAACAGGGGAAACATTCAGTACTTC
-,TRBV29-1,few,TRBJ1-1,CSVEDGVSAFF,TGCAGCGTTGAAGATGGGGTTTCAGCTTTCTTT
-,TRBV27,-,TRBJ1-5,CASSLVWGMSSNQPQHF,TGTGCCAGCAGTTTAGTTTGGGGGATGTCTAGCAATCAGCCCCAGCATTTT
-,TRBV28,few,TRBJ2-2,CATRVGSNTGELFF,TGTGCCACGCGGGTCGGGAGCAACACCGGGGAGCTGTTTTTT
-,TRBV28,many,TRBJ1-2,CASRNGRSAKAFGYTF,TGTGCCAGCAGAAATGGTCGGTCAGCGAAAGCTTTCGGCTACACCTTC